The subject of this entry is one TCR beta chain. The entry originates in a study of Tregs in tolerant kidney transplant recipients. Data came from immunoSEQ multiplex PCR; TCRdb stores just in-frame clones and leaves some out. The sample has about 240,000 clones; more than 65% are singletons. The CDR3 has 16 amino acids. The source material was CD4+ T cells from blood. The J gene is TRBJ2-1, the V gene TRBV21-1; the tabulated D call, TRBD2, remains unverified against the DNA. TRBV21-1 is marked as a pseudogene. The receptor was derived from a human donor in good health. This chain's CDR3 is CASSKARASGSNEQFF. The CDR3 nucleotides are TGTGCCAGCAGCAAAGCGCGGGCTAGCGGGAGTAATGAGCAGTTCTTC.